The 25 T cell receptor beta chains in this list originate from one sample, sequenced in a study of a mutant IDH1 vaccine in newly diagnosed glioma. These receptors have no identified antigens. Time point indicated: week 23, last vaccination. Doses of 300 ug of mutant IDH1 20-mer peptide were given with topical imiquimod. Generated by immunoSEQ multiplex PCR, the TCRdb table keeps only in-frame clones and is missing some. The sample carries around 40,000 clones, 70% to 85% recorded once. The sample consisted of PBMCs, taken from a glioma patient whose treatment included an IDH1 peptide vaccine. The origin of the receptors is a woman aged 18 to 35 with glioma. Some clones in this sample may be carry-over from other donors' samples.

The rearrangement uses TRBV4-2 and TRBJ2-1; D gene ambiguous. V gave up 0 bases and J gave up 7 bases, with 4 bases separating them. The germline CDR1 and CDR2 sequences are LGHNA and YNFKEQ. The CDR3 totals 12 residues. The CDR3 region is CASSQEGNEQFF. The CDR3 region has the DNA TGTGCCAGCAGCCAAGAAGGTAATGAGCAGTTCTTC.

The chain joins TRBV6-6 to TRBJ1-4; 11 bases are a match to TRBD1. The CDR3 contains 14 residues. The J segment lost 10 bases and the V segment lost 4 bases, leaving 5 bases of the junction unmatched. Germline loops: CDR1 MNHNY, CDR2 SVGAGI (reference sequence). The CDR3 reads CASSSGQGVGKLFF. The CDR3 region has the DNA TGTGCCAGCAGTTCGGGACAGGGGGTGGGAAAACTGTTTTTT.

This chain uses TRBV29-1 with TRBJ1-4, with TRBD1 matching 7 bases. The ends lost 6 bases at V and 13 bases at J; junction bases unmatched: 14. The CDR3 sequence is 13 residues long. In germline, CDR1 is SQVTM, CDR2 ANQGSEA. CDR3 coding DNA: TGCAGCGTGCGCGCAAGGGACAGCCAAGGACTGTTTTTT. It yields the protein CSVRARDSQGLFF.

This clone was counted only a few times. The gene calls are TRBV5-1 and TRBJ1-1; 8 nucleotides line up with TRBD1. The ends lost 5 bases at V and 4 bases at J; junction bases unmatched: 7. The length of the CDR3 is 14 residues. Germline V CDR1 and CDR2: SGHRS, YFSETQ. This CDR3 reads CASRHRQGITEAFF. In DNA form, the CDR3 reads TGCGCCAGCAGACATCGACAGGGGATCACTGAAGCTTTCTTT. The variable domain in full, completed from reference TRBV5-1 and TRBJ1-1, reads KAGVTQTPRYLIKTRGQQVTLSCSPISGHRSVSWYQQTPGQGLQFLFEYFSETQRNKGNFPGRFSGRQFSNSRSEMNVSTLELGDSALYLCASRHRQGITEAFFGQGTRLTVV.

A single count supports this clone. V and J are TRBV7-6 and TRBJ1-2, with TRBD1 matching 8 bases. The trim removed 4 bases at V and 8 bases at J, leaving 12 bases unmatched. CDR3 length equals 15 residues. CDR1 is SGHVS, CDR2 FNYEAQ, per germline. CDR3 coding DNA: TGTGCCAGCAGCTCCCCGACAGGGGACAGTCGGGGCTACACCTTC. Its translation is CASSSPTGDSRGYTF.

This clone is a singleton in its sample. The chain has TRBV11-2 and TRBJ1-1; D remains unclear. The CDR3 totals 16 residues. V shed 5 bases and J shed 0 bases, with 16 bases lying between them. Germline V gene sequence: CDR1 SGHAT, CDR2 FQNNGV. CDR3 nucleotide sequence: TGTGCCAGCAGCCCTAGCCCTCTCAGCGTGAACACTGAAGCTTTCTTT. The encoded protein is CASSPSPLSVNTEAFF.

CDR3: CASSVNWMGETQYF. DNA of the CDR3: TGTGCCAGCAGCGTTAACTGGATGGGGGAGACCCAGTACTTC. This chain connects TRBV9 to TRBJ2-5; D remains ambiguous. This CDR3 comprises 14 residues. In germline, CDR1 is SGDLS, CDR2 YYNGEE. The V end lost 2 bases, the J end lost 5 bases, and 13 bases lay between the germline ends.

This clone was seen only a few times. The chain combines TRBV5-1 with TRBJ1-1; a possible D gene is TRBD1 (5 bases). The ends were cut back, 4 bases at V and 3 bases at J, with 13 bases in the middle. This CDR3 has 14 amino acids. CDR1 and CDR2 from the germline V gene are SGHRS and YFSETQ. This CDR3 is CASSRDSWDTEAFF. CDR3 sequence (DNA): TGCGCCAGCAGCAGGGACTCGTGGGACACTGAAGCTTTCTTT.

The rearrangement joins TRBV7-2 to TRBJ2-2; 8 positions agree with TRBD2. CDR3 length: 15 residues. The ends lost 2 bases at V and 7 bases at J; junction bases unmatched: 6. CDR1 is SGHTA and CDR2 is FQGNSA in the germline V gene. The CDR3 region is CASSLSGGRSGELFF. CDR3 bases: TGTGCCAGCAGCTTAAGCGGGGGACGGAGCGGGGAGCTGTTTTTT.

J is TRBJ2-7 and V is TRBV11-2; D possibly corresponds to TRBD2 (5 bases). Trimming left V 5 bases short and J 2 bases short, with 10 bases between. CDR1 is SGHAT and CDR2 is FQNNGV in the germline V gene. This CDR3 is built from 13 residues. DNA of the CDR3: TGTGCCAGCAGCCAAGGACTGCCCTACGAGCAGTACTTC. Its translation: CASSQGLPYEQYF.

The rearrangement links TRBV5-6 to TRBJ1-3; 7 nucleotides agree with TRBD1. The trim removed 4 bases at V and 2 bases at J, leaving 9 bases unmatched. This CDR3 is built from 16 residues. Per germline, CDR1 SGHDT and CDR2 YYEEEE. The CDR3 coding sequence is TGTGCCAGCAGCCCACTAACAGGGGAAGCTGGAAACACCATATATTTT. As protein: CASSPLTGEAGNTIYF.

This clone turned up a few times. The rearrangement uses TRBV6-1 and TRBJ2-3; D may match TRBD1 or TRBD2 (6 bases each). Germline V gene data show CDR1 as MNHNS and CDR2 as SASEGT. There are 16 residues in the CDR3. Deletions cut 0 bases from V and 4 bases from J, with 14 bases between. As DNA, the CDR3 is TGTGCCAGCAGTGAAGCGCCTGGGGGCGGGGCAGATACGCAGTATTTT. Translating gives CASSEAPGGGADTQYF.

The chain combines TRBV7-9 with TRBJ1-2; 9 bases agree with TRBD1. The CDR3 is 15 residues long. Germline trimming cut 1 base from V and 8 bases from J; bases unmatched to any gene: 8. Looked up from germline, CDR1 is SEHNR and CDR2 is FQNEAQ (reference sequence). CDR3 bases: TGTGCCAGCAGCTTAGGAACTCCTGGGACAGGGGGCTACACCTTC. This sequence encodes CASSLGTPGTGGYTF.

This clone has more than one count but fewer than ten. This chain joins TRBV6-1 and TRBJ1-5; D not certain. This CDR3 is 13 amino acids long. Deletions cut 2 bases from V and 10 bases from J, with 12 bases between. Germline V gives CDR1 MNHNS, CDR2 SASEGT. CDR3 nucleotide sequence: TGTGCCAGCAGTGAACCCCTCGCGAGACCCCAGCATTTT. Translating it yields CASSEPLARPQHF.

This chain links TRBV6-5 with TRBJ2-7; 7 bases match TRBD1. The germline gives CDR1 MNHEY, CDR2 SVGAGI. Trimming removed 2 bases from V and 1 base from J; junction bases left unmatched: 5. The CDR3 contains 15 residues. The CDR3 protein is CASSYDREGSYEQYF. CDR3 in DNA: TGTGCCAGCAGTTACGACAGGGAAGGTTCCTACGAGCAGTACTTC.

The rearrangement joins TRBV6-1 to TRBJ2-3; D gene ambiguous. Between the trimmed V and J ends, which lost 2 bases and 3 bases, there was a span of 12 bases. Germline V gene data show CDR1 as MNHNS and CDR2 as SASEGT. CDR3 length: 15 residues. In DNA, the CDR3 is TGTGCCAGCAGTGAACTAGGTGGGCGGACAGATACGCAGTATTTT. This sequence encodes CASSELGGRTDTQYF.

This clone was detected once. The chain combines TRBV6-5 with TRBJ1-2; a possible D gene is TRBD1 (5 bases). Germline CDR1 is MNHEY and CDR2 is SVGAGI. With 0 bases removed from V and 1 base from J, the gap between germline ends came to 9 bases. CDR3 size: 15 residues. The CDR3 loop is CASSYSRGINYGYTF. As DNA, the CDR3 is TGTGCCAGCAGTTACTCAAGGGGAATTAACTATGGCTACACCTTC.

The J gene is TRBJ2-1, the V gene TRBV29-1; TRBD2 aligns across 7 bases. Germline V gene sequence: CDR1 SQVTM, CDR2 ANQGSEA. The length of the CDR3 is 12 residues. V shed 5 bases, J shed 7 bases, and the junction held 5 bases outside the gene matches. The chain's CDR3 is CSVPFGGNEQFF. CDR3 nucleotides: TGCAGCGTTCCCTTCGGGGGGAATGAGCAGTTCTTC.

This clone appeared a few times. The CDR3 sequence is CASSWTSRGTEAFF. In DNA, the CDR3 is TGTGCCAGCAGCTGGACGTCCCGGGGCACTGAAGCTTTCTTT. The chain recombines TRBV6-5 with TRBJ1-1; the D is unclear. This CDR3 is 14 amino acids long. Trimming cost V 6 bases and J 4 bases, with 15 bases left between them. Germline V gene data show CDR1 as MNHEY and CDR2 as SVGAGI.

J is TRBJ2-2 and V is TRBV6-5, with a weak D call TRBD2 (5 bases). Germline V gene sequence: CDR1 MNHEY, CDR2 SVGAGI. The CDR3 sequence is 15 residues long. The ends were cut back, 2 bases at V and 2 bases at J, with 9 bases in the middle. The CDR3 DNA follows: TGTGCCAGCAGTTACAGGGAGTCAAACACCGGGGAGCTGTTTTTT. Protein product: CASSYRESNTGELFF.

V gene TRBV6-4 combines with J gene TRBJ2-7, with TRBD1 identical over 10 bases. Germline V lookup: CDR1 MRHNA, CDR2 SNTAGT. The CDR3 extends over 14 amino acids. Losses at the gene ends were 6 bases for V and 5 bases for J; bases not matched to a gene: 7. Here the CDR3 reads CASRTGGALDEQYF. CDR3 sequence (DNA): TGTGCCAGCAGGACAGGGGGCGCGCTGGACGAGCAGTACTTC.

V is TRBV6-5 and J is TRBJ1-1; tentative D call: TRBD1 (5 bases). The CDR3 is 11 amino acids. V lost 7 bases and J 5 bases, leaving 8 bases between the germline ends. The germline V gene has CDR1 MNHEY and CDR2 SVGAGI. Written as DNA, the CDR3 is TGTGCCAGCAATCGGGGGACTGAAGCTTTCTTT. It encodes CASNRGTEAFF.

The J gene is TRBJ1-3, the V gene TRBV5-4; tentatively, D is TRBD1 (5 bases). Germline lookup yields CDR1 SGHNT and CDR2 YYREEE (reference sequence). The V gene lost 5 bases and the J gene lost 2 bases, with 14 bases spanning the gap. The length of the CDR3 is 15 residues. The CDR3 sequence: CASSRDSRTGNTIYF. The DNA of the CDR3 is TGTGCCAGCAGTCGGGACTCTAGAACTGGAAACACCATATATTTT. Filled out from reference TRBV5-4 and TRBJ1-3, the complete variable domain reads ETGVTQSPTHLIKTRGQQVTLRCSSQSGHNTVSWYQQALGQGPQFIFQYYREEENGRGNFPPRFSGLQFPNYSSELNVNALELDDSALYLCASSRDSRTGNTIYFGEGSWLTVV.

The CDR3 is CASSSDSPNQPQHF. The CDR3 nucleotides are TGTGCCAGCAGCTCCGACAGTCCCAATCAGCCCCAGCATTTT. The V call is TRBV6-6, the J call TRBJ1-5, with D perhaps matching TRBD1 (5 bases). V was trimmed by 6 bases and J by 3 bases, leaving 12 bases between them. Germline CDR1 reads MNHNY; CDR2 reads SVGAGI (reference sequence). The CDR3 loop spans 14 amino acids.

This rearrangement joins TRBV20-1 to TRBJ1-5; no clear D gene. The CDR3 spans 11 residues. Germline assignment: CDR1 DFQATT and CDR2 SNEGSKA (reference sequence). V was pared by 3 bases and J by 7 bases, with 7 bases between. The CDR3 region has the DNA TGCAGTGCTAGCCCGGGACAGCCCCAGCATTTT. Its translation: CSASPGQPQHF.